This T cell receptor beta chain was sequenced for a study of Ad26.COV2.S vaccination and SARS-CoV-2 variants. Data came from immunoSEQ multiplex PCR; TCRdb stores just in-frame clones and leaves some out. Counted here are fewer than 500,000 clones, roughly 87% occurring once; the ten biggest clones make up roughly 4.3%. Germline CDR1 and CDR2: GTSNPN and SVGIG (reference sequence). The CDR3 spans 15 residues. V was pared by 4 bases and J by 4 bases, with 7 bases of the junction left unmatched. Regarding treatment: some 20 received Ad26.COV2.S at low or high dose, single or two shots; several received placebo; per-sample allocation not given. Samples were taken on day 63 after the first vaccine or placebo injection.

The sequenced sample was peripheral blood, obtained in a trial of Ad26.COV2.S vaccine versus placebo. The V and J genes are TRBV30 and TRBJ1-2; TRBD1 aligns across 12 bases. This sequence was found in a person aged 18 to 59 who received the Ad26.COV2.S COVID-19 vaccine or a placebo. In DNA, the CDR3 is TGTGCCTGGAATACCGGGACAGGGGGCAGCTATGGCTACACCTTC. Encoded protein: CAWNTGTGGSYGYTF.